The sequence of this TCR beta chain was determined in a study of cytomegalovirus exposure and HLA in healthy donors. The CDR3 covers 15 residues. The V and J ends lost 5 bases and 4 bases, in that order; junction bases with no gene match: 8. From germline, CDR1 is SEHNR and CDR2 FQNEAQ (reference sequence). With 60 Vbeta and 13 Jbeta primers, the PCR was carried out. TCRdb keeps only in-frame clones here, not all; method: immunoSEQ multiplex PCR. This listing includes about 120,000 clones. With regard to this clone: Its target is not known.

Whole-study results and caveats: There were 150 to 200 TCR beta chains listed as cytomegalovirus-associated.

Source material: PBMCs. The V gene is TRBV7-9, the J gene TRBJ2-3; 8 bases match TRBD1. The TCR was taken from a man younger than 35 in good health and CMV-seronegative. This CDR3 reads CASSPQGAVSDTQYF. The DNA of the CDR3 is TGTGCCAGCAGCCCTCAGGGGGCTGTGTCAGATACGCAGTATTTT.